Listed below are T cell receptor beta chains from one sample, sequenced in a study of blood T cell repertoires in COVID-19. Measured with immunoSEQ multiplex PCR; TCRdb has only the in-frame clones, and not every one. There are tens of thousands of clones in the sample; about nine tenths occur only once, and around 1.6% lies in the top ten. The sequenced material came from peripheral blood. The receptors derive from a man aged 55-75 years with acute or convalescent COVID-19. The conserved cysteine and the conserved F or W are not part of the CDR3 here. The order of the fields is D gene, V gene, J gene, clone size, CDR3 protein. D genes are given only for firm matches. Clone size is not always given. Where it is, it says once, few, many or a class for expanded clones.

D gene: TRBD1
V gene: TRBV18
J gene: TRBJ1-1
clone size: few
CDR3 protein: ASSPTGTNTEAF

D gene: -
V gene: TRBV9
J gene: TRBJ1-2
clone size: -
CDR3 protein: ASSGPGTLNYGYT

D gene: -
V gene: TRBV5-5
J gene: TRBJ2-7
clone size: -
CDR3 protein: ASSLATGTSGYEQY

D gene: TRBD1
V gene: TRBV7-9
J gene: TRBJ1-1
clone size: -
CDR3 protein: ASSPRTGVFLKDTEAF

D gene: -
V gene: TRBV7-2
J gene: TRBJ1-1
clone size: -
CDR3 protein: ASSLGIDRRNTEAF

D gene: -
V gene: TRBV13
J gene: TRBJ2-3
clone size: few
CDR3 protein: ASSREADTQY

D gene: -
V gene: TRBV7-2
J gene: TRBJ1-6
clone size: -
CDR3 protein: ASSLNWSSYNSPLH

D gene: -
V gene: TRBV2
J gene: TRBJ1-2
clone size: -
CDR3 protein: ASRLTDNYGYT

D gene: -
V gene: TRBV6-5
J gene: TRBJ2-7
clone size: once
CDR3 protein: ASSKQGLYEQY

D gene: -
V gene: TRBV19
J gene: TRBJ1-5
clone size: few
CDR3 protein: ASSIDPRDEAQH

D gene: -
V gene: TRBV27
J gene: TRBJ1-1
clone size: few
CDR3 protein: ASSPYAEMNTEAF

D gene: TRBD1
V gene: TRBV10-3
J gene: TRBJ1-2
clone size: -
CDR3 protein: AIRGTGARGGYT

D gene: -
V gene: TRBV7-7
J gene: TRBJ2-5
clone size: -
CDR3 protein: ASSLGLAYQETQY

D gene: -
V gene: TRBV5-6
J gene: TRBJ2-2
clone size: -
CDR3 protein: ASSSLGYTGELF

D gene: -
V gene: TRBV6-5
J gene: TRBJ1-5
clone size: -
CDR3 protein: ASTGRASWVPQH

D gene: -
V gene: TRBV6-5
J gene: TRBJ1-1
clone size: -
CDR3 protein: ASSYRPQTEAF

D gene: TRBD1
V gene: TRBV10-2
J gene: TRBJ2-1
clone size: -
CDR3 protein: ASTRDRVGVDEQF

D gene: TRBD1
V gene: TRBV18
J gene: TRBJ1-2
clone size: -
CDR3 protein: ASSPGQDYGYT

D gene: -
V gene: TRBV7-8
J gene: TRBJ1-2
clone size: once
CDR3 protein: ASSFSTANYGYT

D gene: TRBD1
V gene: TRBV30
J gene: TRBJ2-4
clone size: -
CDR3 protein: AGTGQRNIQY

D gene: -
V gene: TRBV5-1
J gene: TRBJ2-1
clone size: -
CDR3 protein: ASSLSEYNEQF

D gene: -
V gene: TRBV10-3
J gene: TRBJ2-7
clone size: -
CDR3 protein: AIRGSYEQY

D gene: -
V gene: TRBV29-1
J gene: TRBJ1-1
clone size: -
CDR3 protein: SVEWGGNTEAF

D gene: TRBD1
V gene: TRBV9
J gene: TRBJ1-6
clone size: many
CDR3 protein: ASSAAADRGTSPLH

D gene: -
V gene: TRBV29-1
J gene: TRBJ1-4
clone size: -
CDR3 protein: SVGRGGVANEKLF

D gene: -
V gene: TRBV5-4
J gene: TRBJ2-2
clone size: -
CDR3 protein: ASSLYGGYAGELF

D gene: -
V gene: TRBV27
J gene: TRBJ1-1
clone size: -
CDR3 protein: ASEGQNTEAF

D gene: -
V gene: TRBV5-1
J gene: TRBJ1-1
clone size: -
CDR3 protein: ASSPQVTRNTEAF

D gene: -
V gene: TRBV6-5
J gene: TRBJ1-2
clone size: -
CDR3 protein: ASSPRGTYYGYT

D gene: -
V gene: TRBV5-4
J gene: TRBJ1-2
clone size: -
CDR3 protein: ASSLAQGGRGYT

D gene: -
V gene: TRBV7-9
J gene: TRBJ1-6
clone size: -
CDR3 protein: ASSGGQNSPLH

D gene: -
V gene: TRBV18
J gene: TRBJ2-3
clone size: -
CDR3 protein: ASSPPGRVNTDTQY

D gene: TRBD1
V gene: TRBV25-1
J gene: TRBJ1-1
clone size: -
CDR3 protein: ASSESGTASNTEAF

D gene: TRBD1
V gene: TRBV2
J gene: TRBJ1-1
clone size: -
CDR3 protein: ASSNTPGQGEAF

D gene: -
V gene: TRBV7-8
J gene: TRBJ1-1
clone size: -
CDR3 protein: ASSLVQGETEAF

D gene: TRBD1
V gene: TRBV13
J gene: TRBJ1-2
clone size: -
CDR3 protein: ASSSDPLSTGTGVYGYT

D gene: TRBD1
V gene: TRBV27
J gene: TRBJ2-1
clone size: -
CDR3 protein: ASSPGQGAAYNEQF

D gene: -
V gene: TRBV25-1
J gene: TRBJ1-2
clone size: -
CDR3 protein: ASSELPGGNYGYT

D gene: TRBD2
V gene: TRBV9
J gene: TRBJ2-3
clone size: -
CDR3 protein: ASTLRAGGGQDTQY

D gene: TRBD1
V gene: TRBV29-1
J gene: TRBJ2-1
clone size: -
CDR3 protein: SVGTGSYNEQF

D gene: TRBD2
V gene: TRBV7-2
J gene: TRBJ2-1
clone size: few
CDR3 protein: ASSLTSGGYNEQF

D gene: TRBD1
V gene: TRBV7-9
J gene: TRBJ2-3
clone size: few
CDR3 protein: ASSLEGGERY

D gene: TRBD1
V gene: TRBV29-1
J gene: TRBJ1-5
clone size: -
CDR3 protein: SARTGTGGQPQH

D gene: -
V gene: TRBV10-3
J gene: TRBJ2-2
clone size: -
CDR3 protein: AISDKDRQNTGELF

D gene: -
V gene: TRBV9
J gene: TRBJ1-1
clone size: -
CDR3 protein: ASSAKGYTEAF

D gene: TRBD2
V gene: TRBV3-1/TRBV3-2
J gene: TRBJ2-1
clone size: -
CDR3 protein: ASRPSGLMSEQF

D gene: -
V gene: TRBV27
J gene: TRBJ1-4
clone size: -
CDR3 protein: ARRTVNNEKLF

D gene: TRBD1
V gene: TRBV7-2
J gene: TRBJ2-7
clone size: -
CDR3 protein: ASNRGGNYEQY

D gene: -
V gene: TRBV5-1
J gene: TRBJ2-6
clone size: -
CDR3 protein: ASSPFSGANVLT

D gene: -
V gene: TRBV11-3
J gene: TRBJ2-1
clone size: -
CDR3 protein: ASSSQSGLSYNEQF

D gene: -
V gene: TRBV4-1
J gene: TRBJ2-7
clone size: once
CDR3 protein: ASSQAPSDGNPSYEQY

D gene: TRBD1
V gene: TRBV19
J gene: TRBJ1-5
clone size: -
CDR3 protein: ASRGTGRNQPQH

D gene: -
V gene: TRBV3-1/TRBV3-2
J gene: TRBJ1-4
clone size: -
CDR3 protein: ASSLPGLGEKLF

D gene: TRBD2
V gene: TRBV5-1
J gene: TRBJ2-2
clone size: -
CDR3 protein: ASSLTSGDTGELF

D gene: -
V gene: TRBV6-5
J gene: TRBJ2-2
clone size: -
CDR3 protein: ASRGTSLNTGELF

D gene: TRBD2
V gene: TRBV19
J gene: TRBJ2-3
clone size: -
CDR3 protein: ASSMIGGAGTDTQY

D gene: -
V gene: TRBV20-1
J gene: TRBJ1-2
clone size: -
CDR3 protein: SARRVYGYT

D gene: -
V gene: TRBV11-2
J gene: TRBJ1-1
clone size: -
CDR3 protein: ASSSRGTDTEAF

D gene: TRBD1
V gene: TRBV7-2
J gene: TRBJ1-3
clone size: -
CDR3 protein: ASSLVGQGLRNTIY